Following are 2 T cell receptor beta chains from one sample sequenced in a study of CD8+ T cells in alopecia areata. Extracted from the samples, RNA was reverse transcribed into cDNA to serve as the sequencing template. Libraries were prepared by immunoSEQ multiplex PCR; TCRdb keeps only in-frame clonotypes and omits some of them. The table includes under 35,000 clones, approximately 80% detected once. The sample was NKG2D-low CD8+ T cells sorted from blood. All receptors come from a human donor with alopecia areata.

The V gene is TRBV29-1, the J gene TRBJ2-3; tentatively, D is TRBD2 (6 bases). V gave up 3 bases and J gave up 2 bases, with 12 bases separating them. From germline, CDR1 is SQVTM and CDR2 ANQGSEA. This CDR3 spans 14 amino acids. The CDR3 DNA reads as TGCAGCGTTGATGGGCTAGCGAACACAGATACGCAGTATTTT. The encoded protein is CSVDGLANTDTQYF.

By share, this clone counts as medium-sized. The CDR3 sequence is CASRQSLDSDYGYTF. CDR3 nucleotide sequence: TGTGCCAGCAGACAATCCTTGGACAGTGACTATGGCTACACCTTC. This chain links TRBV7-9 with TRBJ1-2; D is possibly TRBD1 (6 bases). Trimming stripped 6 bases from V and 3 bases from J, with 17 bases between. Germline V gene sequence: CDR1 SEHNR, CDR2 FQNEAQ (reference sequence). The CDR3 loop spans 15 amino acids.